The 24 T cell receptor beta chains in this list originate from one sample, sequenced in a study of T cell responses to AZD1222 COVID-19 vaccine. TCRdb keeps only in-frame clones here, not all; method: immunoSEQ multiplex PCR. Of about 93,000 clones detected, approximately 90% appear once; the ten largest clones hold about 2.4%. The sequences come from peripheral blood, collected 28 days after the second AZD1222 dose. The source of these receptors is an adult who received the AZD1222 COVID-19 vaccine.

The V gene is TRBV4-3, the J gene TRBJ1-2; D perhaps matches TRBD1 (5 bases). The CDR3 length is 14 residues. V dropped 4 bases and J dropped 4 bases, with 13 bases sitting between them. Germline V gene lookup returns CDR1 LGHNA and CDR2 YSLEER. CDR3: CASSPAAGFYGYTF. CDR3 nucleotide sequence: TGCGCCAGCAGCCCGGCGGCAGGGTTCTATGGCTACACCTTC.

The chain joins TRBV6-2 or TRBV6-3 to TRBJ2-7, with 11 nucleotides matching TRBD2. The V gene's germline CDR1 is MNHEY and CDR2 SVGEGT. This CDR3 has 18 amino acids. V lost 2 bases to trimming and J lost 0 bases; unmatched junction nucleotides: 9. CDR3 sequence (DNA): TGTGCCAGCAGTTACCCGTCTAGCGGGGGGATGAGCTCCTACGAGCAGTACTTC. This codes for CASSYPSSGGMSSYEQYF.

The chain combines TRBV2 with TRBJ2-1, with 9 bases fitting TRBD2. The CDR3 runs 15 residues. With 7 bases clipped from V and 5 bases from J, the junction kept 9 bases outside the gene matches. Germline V gene sequence: CDR1 SNHLY, CDR2 FYNNEI. The CDR3 protein is CASNRERGADNEQFF. In DNA form, the CDR3 reads TGTGCCAGCAATCGAGAGCGGGGGGCCGACAATGAGCAGTTCTTC. Variable domain in full (rest from reference TRBV2 and TRBJ2-1): EPEVTQTPSHQVTQMGQEVILRCVPISNHLYFYWYRQILGQKVEFLVSFYNNEISEKSEIFDDQFSVERPDGSNFTLKIRSTKLEDSAMYFCASNRERGADNEQFFGPGTRLTVL.

The sample holds one count of this clone. V gene TRBV6-5 combines with J gene TRBJ1-2; weak D call: TRBD1 (6 bases). V shed 2 bases and J shed 2 bases, with 12 bases lying between them. This CDR3 is 15 amino acids long. The germline CDR1 and CDR2 sequences are MNHEY and SVGAGI. Here the CDR3 reads CASSYGGARNYGYTF. The CDR3 region has the DNA TGTGCCAGCAGTTACGGGGGGGCGCGGAACTATGGCTACACCTTC.

J is TRBJ2-3 and V is TRBV5-1; a possible D gene is TRBD2 (5 bases). Trimming cost V 1 base and J 5 bases, with 8 bases left between them. The V gene's germline CDR1 is SGHRS and CDR2 YFSETQ. The CDR3 extends over 13 amino acids. CDR3 residues: CASSLIGGDTQYF. CDR3 coding DNA: TGCGCCAGCAGCTTGATAGGAGGAGATACGCAGTATTTT.

The V gene is TRBV11-2, the J gene TRBJ1-2; TRBD1 agrees at 10 bases. V was clipped by 6 bases and J by 3 bases; unmatched bases: 28. The CDR3 covers 22 residues. The V gene's germline CDR1 is SGHAT and CDR2 FQNNGV. In DNA, the CDR3 is TGTGCCAGCAGTTTAACCGGGACAGGGGAGATTGGAATCCGATTCGAAGACTATGGCTACACCTTC. Its translation is CASSLTGTGEIGIRFEDYGYTF.

The chain is built from TRBV7-8 and TRBJ2-3; 12 bases agree with TRBD2. Germline-derived CDR1 and CDR2 are SGHVS and FQNEAQ. With V trimmed by 5 bases and J by 4 bases, 4 bases remained unmatched. The CDR3 has 15 residues. The CDR3 coding sequence is TGTGCCAGCAGCCCGACTAGCGGGGGACCAGATACGCAGTATTTT. Its protein product is CASSPTSGGPDTQYF.

The chain uses TRBV7-2 and TRBJ1-5; 8 bases line up with TRBD1. CDR3 length equals 14 residues. V dropped 5 bases and J dropped 6; count of bases not matched to a gene: 6. From germline, CDR1 is SGHTA and CDR2 FQGNSA. The DNA for the CDR3 is TGTGCCAGCAGCCGCGACAGGGGAAGTCAGCCCCAGCATTTT. It yields the protein CASSRDRGSQPQHF.

This rearrangement joins TRBV30 to TRBJ1-3; D unresolved. CDR1 GTSNPN and CDR2 SVGIG come from the germline V gene (reference sequence). This CDR3 contains 14 residues. Trimming left V 4 bases short and J 1 base short, with 11 bases between. CDR3 residues: CAWKMSGSGNTIYF. CDR3 DNA: TGTGCCTGGAAGATGAGCGGTTCTGGAAACACCATATATTTT.

The gene calls are TRBV24-1 and TRBJ1-4; tentative D call: TRBD1 (5 bases). The germline CDR1 and CDR2 sequences are KGHDR and SFDVKD. V was cut by 2 bases and J by 8 bases, with 8 bases left in between. The CDR3 length is 13 residues. CDR3 in DNA: TGTGCCACCAGTGATTCCAAGGGGGAAAAACTGTTTTTT. Protein sequence: CATSDSKGEKLFF.

This clone appeared a single time. The gene calls are TRBV4-1 and TRBJ1-5; 10 nucleotides align to TRBD1. The CDR3 spans 16 residues. Germline values: CDR1 MGHRA, CDR2 YSYEKL. V shed 1 base, J shed 5 bases, and the junction held 5 bases outside the gene matches. The DNA for the CDR3 is TGCGCCAGCAGCCAAGGTGACAGGGGGCACGATCAGCCCCAGCATTTT. Protein sequence: CASSQGDRGHDQPQHF.

The V call is TRBV19, the J call TRBJ2-3, with D hard to call. The V end lost 7 bases, the J end lost 3 bases, and 11 bases lay between the germline ends. CDR1 is LNHDA and CDR2 is SQIVND in the germline V gene (reference sequence). The CDR3 sequence is 13 residues long. CDR3: CASTEGPTDTQYF. The CDR3 DNA sequence: TGTGCCAGTACAGAAGGGCCGACAGATACGCAGTATTTT.

This chain uses TRBV18 with TRBJ2-7; 8 positions match TRBD1. Germline V CDR1 and CDR2: KGHSH, LQKENI. The V gene end was trimmed by 6 bases and the J gene end by 5 bases; junction bases not matched to a gene: 9. The CDR3 sequence is 14 residues long. DNA of the CDR3: TGTGCCAGCTCGCCCCGGACAGGGACCGACGAGCAGTACTTC. This translates into CASSPRTGTDEQYF.

The V gene is TRBV9, the J gene TRBJ2-1, with TRBD2 as a possible D gene (6 bases). V was clipped by 0 bases and J by 7 bases, with 23 bases between them. Germline-derived CDR1 and CDR2 are SGDLS and YYNGEE. There are 18 residues in the CDR3. CDR3 sequence reads: CASSVESRGAGIKNEQFF. The CDR3 DNA sequence: TGTGCCAGCAGCGTAGAGAGTCGCGGGGCGGGCATAAAGAATGAGCAGTTCTTC.

The J gene is TRBJ1-1, the V gene TRBV10-3, with D hard to call. Germline V gene sequence: CDR1 ENHRY, CDR2 SYGVKD. This CDR3 is 12 amino acids long. Trimming cost V 4 bases and J 0 bases, with 3 bases left between them. CDR3 sequence (DNA): TGTGCCATCAGTGGAATGAACACTGAAGCTTTCTTT. Translation gives CAISGMNTEAFF.

The chain links TRBV19 to TRBJ1-6, with D hard to call. Trimming took 3 bases from V and 7 from J, leaving 16 bases between them. The CDR3 is 16 amino acids. In germline, CDR1 is LNHDA, CDR2 SQIVND (reference sequence). CDR3 protein: CASSIAAGSPNSPLHF. The CDR3 DNA follows: TGTGCCAGTAGTATTGCGGCAGGTAGCCCAAATTCACCCCTCCACTTT.

The chain combines TRBV19 with TRBJ1-2; no definite D call. CDR3 length: 14 amino acids. Per germline, CDR1 LNHDA and CDR2 SQIVND (reference sequence). Trimming shortened V by 1 base and J by 4 bases, and 10 bases separated the two germline ends. CDR3 region: CASSIGKGSYGYTF. CDR3 DNA sequence: TGTGCCAGTAGTATAGGAAAGGGCAGCTATGGCTACACCTTC.

The CDR3 sequence is CASSLRWGTNEKLFF. The CDR3 DNA is TGTGCCAGCAGCCTCCGTTGGGGAACGAATGAAAAACTGTTTTTT. V is TRBV3-1 (or the pseudogene TRBV3-2) and J is TRBJ1-4; no firm D call. The CDR3 sequence is 15 residues long. Between the trimmed V and J ends, which lost 4 bases and 5 bases, there was a span of 14 bases. Germline V gene lookup returns CDR1 LGHDT and CDR2 YNNKEL (reference sequence).

The chain has TRBV30 and TRBJ1-6; 7 bases align to TRBD1. With V trimmed by 2 bases and J by 10 bases, 8 bases remained unmatched. This CDR3 has 14 residues. CDR1 and CDR2 from the germline V gene are GTSNPN and SVGIG (reference sequence). The CDR3 DNA is TGTGCCTGGAGTTTCGTACAGGGGAGCTCACCCCTCCACTTT. Amino acid sequence: CAWSFVQGSSPLHF.

This chain connects TRBV27 to TRBJ2-5; D call uncertain. Trimming shortened V by 3 bases and J by 2 bases, and 19 bases separated the two germline ends. The CDR3 runs to 17 residues. CDR1 is MNHEY and CDR2 is SMNVEV in the germline V gene (reference sequence). The CDR3, as DNA: TGTGCCAGCAGTTTTGATCCCAGGAGAAATCAACAAGAGACCCAGTACTTC. It specifies CASSFDPRRNQQETQYF.

V and J are TRBV19 and TRBJ1-1; D is perhaps TRBD1 (6 bases). This CDR3 has 15 residues. V lost 7 bases and J 1 base, leaving 16 bases between the germline ends. CDR1 LNHDA and CDR2 SQIVND come from the germline V gene (reference sequence). The CDR3, as DNA: TGTGCCAGTACTAAACAGGGCCTGGGGAACACTGAAGCTTTCTTT. This sequence encodes CASTKQGLGNTEAFF.

This chain links TRBV5-1 with TRBJ2-3; D is ambiguous. The CDR3 covers 14 residues. V lost 0 bases and J lost 2, with 7 bases in between. Germline lookup yields CDR1 SGHRS and CDR2 YFSETQ. The CDR3: CASSLEAYTDTQYF. CDR3 nucleotide sequence: TGCGCCAGCAGCTTGGAAGCGTACACAGATACGCAGTATTTT.

The chain employs TRBV3-1 (or the pseudogene TRBV3-2) and TRBJ2-1, with 11 bases aligning to TRBD1. V was clipped by 4 bases and J by 6 bases; unmatched bases: 5. The CDR3 is made up of 15 amino acids. CDR1 is LGHDT, CDR2 YNNKEL, per germline (reference sequence). CDR3 protein: CASSLDGTGGNEQFF. Written as DNA, the CDR3 is TGTGCCAGCAGCCTTGACGGGACAGGGGGCAATGAGCAGTTCTTC.

The chain employs TRBV5-5 and TRBJ1-1; unclear D gene. V lost 1 base and J 1 base, leaving 5 bases between the germline ends. The CDR3 is 13 amino acids. Germline-derived CDR1 and CDR2 are SGHKS and YYEKEE (reference sequence). CDR3 residues: CASSLIENTEAFF. The CDR3 DNA is TGTGCCAGCAGCTTGATAGAGAACACTGAAGCTTTCTTT. The full variable domain, its missing parts supplied by reference TRBV5-5 and TRBJ1-1, is DAGVTQSPTHLIKTRGQQVTLRCSPISGHKSVSWYQQVLGQGPQFIFQYYEKEERGRGNFPDRFSARQFPNYSSELNVNALLLGDSALYLCASSLIENTEAFFGQGTRLTVV.